This TCR beta chain stems from a study of blood T cell repertoires in COVID-19. Looking at the study overall: COVID-19 samples, acute and convalescent, were from the United States, Italy and Spain. T cells, B-cell-depleted T cells, or PBMCs provided the cDNA or gDNA that served as material.

The V end was cut by 4 bases, the J end by 4 bases, with 13 bases between. Germline V gives CDR1 MNHNY, CDR2 SVGAGI (reference sequence). This CDR3 region has 14 residues. Seattle cases were enrolled at active infection and followed longitudinally. Authors' analysis steps: Estimation of nucleated cell counts relied on the amplification of reference gene primers. The protocol was immunoSEQ multiplex PCR, while the TCRdb copy is restricted to in-frame clones and leaves out a portion. V, J and clone size reflect that table, while D and trimming were determined from the DNA. The sample has approximately 260,000 clones, 90% seen once; the top ten hold around 2.3%.

Specimen: peripheral blood. The chain joins TRBV6-6 to TRBJ1-1; D unclear. This clonotype was sampled from a woman in her fifties or sixties with COVID-19, enrolled during active disease. The CDR3 here is CASSSPPPPTEAFF. CDR3 coding DNA: TGTGCCAGCAGTTCCCCTCCCCCCCCCACTGAAGCTTTCTTT.